This entry concerns a single TCR beta chain. No antigen is known for it. Trimming left V 5 bases short and J 9 bases short, with 11 bases between. Germline loops: CDR1 DFQATT, CDR2 SNEGSKA (reference sequence). CDR3 length: 11 amino acids. This specimen comes from a study of T cell responses to AZD1222 COVID-19 vaccine. Study conclusions and caveats: The study found vaccine-associated CD4 TCRs spanning spike, dominant at 160-218 and 743-854. Unmutated regions of variants are reportedly targeted by nearly half of spike-specific TCRs. AZD1222 recipients seropositive at baseline numbered only five to seven.

Here immunoSEQ multiplex PCR was the method, and the copy in TCRdb shows in-frame clones only, minus some. The sample yields around 140,000 clones, roughly 92% seen once. This sequence was found in an adult who received the AZD1222 COVID-19 vaccine. The sequencing used peripheral blood, collected 28 days after the second AZD1222 dose. J is TRBJ2-1 and V is TRBV20-1; TRBD2 is a possible D gene (6 bases). CDR3 bases: TGCAGTGCTGGCGGACTATTTGAGCAGTTCTTC. It codes for CSAGGLFEQFF.